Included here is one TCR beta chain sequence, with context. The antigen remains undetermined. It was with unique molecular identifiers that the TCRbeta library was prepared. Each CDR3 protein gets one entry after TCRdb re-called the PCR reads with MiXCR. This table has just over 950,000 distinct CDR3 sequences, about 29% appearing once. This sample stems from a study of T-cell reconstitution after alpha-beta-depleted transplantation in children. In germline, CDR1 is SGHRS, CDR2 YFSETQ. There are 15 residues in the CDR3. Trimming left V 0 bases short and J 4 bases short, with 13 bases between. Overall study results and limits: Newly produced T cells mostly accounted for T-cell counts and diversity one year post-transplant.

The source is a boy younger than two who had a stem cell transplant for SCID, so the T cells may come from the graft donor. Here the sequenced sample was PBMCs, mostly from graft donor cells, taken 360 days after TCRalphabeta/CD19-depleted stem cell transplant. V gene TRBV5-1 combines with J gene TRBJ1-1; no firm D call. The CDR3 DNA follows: TGCGCCAGCAGCTTGGGCCCTGGAGGGAGCACTGAAGCTTTCTTT. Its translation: CASSLGPGGSTEAFF.